Each of the 24 T cell receptor beta chains below was sequenced from the same sample in a study of T cells in Graves' hyperthyroidism and ophthalmopathy. The CDR3 regions of TCR beta were amplified from RNA transcripts. Researchers ran a first-round RT-PCR on the TCR CDR3 using the HTBI primer set. TCRdb passed the multiplex PCR reads through MiXCR, listing each CDR3 protein once. The profile covers approximately 700,000 distinct CDR3 sequences, with 45% appearing a single time and less than 9% taken by the ten largest. What was sequenced was peripheral blood or thyroid tissue (not recorded which). The receptors shown here come from an adult man with Graves' disease, either hyperthyroidism or ophthalmopathy (not recorded which).

Here the CDR3 DNA reads TGTGCCAGCAGTGCTAGAATGCTGGGGCAGGGCCGCTACACCTTC. It specifies CASSARMLGQGRYTF. This sequence joins TRBV25-1 and TRBJ1-2; possible D gene TRBD1, 5 bases. The ends were cut back, 4 bases at V and 9 bases at J, with 21 bases in the middle. This CDR3 contains 15 residues. Germline loops: CDR1 MGHDK, CDR2 SYGVNS.

This clonotype turned up a few times. The chain combines TRBV5-1 with TRBJ2-2; D is undetermined. With 3 bases removed from V and 1 base from J, the gap between germline ends came to 4 bases. Germline lookup yields CDR1 SGHRS and CDR2 YFSETQ. This CDR3 has 13 residues. As DNA, the CDR3 is TGCGCCAGCAGCTCCAAGAACACCGGGGAGCTGTTTTTT. Its protein product is CASSSKNTGELFF.

Only a few counts were recorded for this clonotype. The chain is built from TRBV7-2 and TRBJ2-7; D might be TRBD1 (6 bases). This CDR3 region has 16 residues. Deletions cut 3 bases from V and 3 bases from J, with 18 bases between. Germline values: CDR1 SGHTA, CDR2 FQGNSA. For the CDR3, the DNA is TGTGCCAGCAGCTTGGTCCCGGGACATGAAAGCTACGAGCAGTACTTC. Protein product: CASSLVPGHESYEQYF.

The chain couples TRBV12-3 or TRBV12-4 to TRBJ1-1; possibly TRBD1 for D (5 bases). CDR3 length: 12 amino acids. Trimming left V 2 bases short and J 10 bases short, with 11 bases between. This CDR3 reads CASSLLGQGAFF. The CDR3 nucleotides read TGTGCCAGCAGTTTATTGGGGCAAGGAGCTTTCTTT.

CDR3 region: CAIGTGFLNTEAFF. CDR3 DNA: TGTGCCATCGGGACAGGGTTCCTGAACACTGAAGCTTTCTTT. The J gene is TRBJ1-1, the V gene TRBV10-3, with 9 bases aligning to TRBD1. V lost 8 bases, J lost 0 bases, and 4 bases stayed unmatched. The germline V gene has CDR1 ENHRY and CDR2 SYGVKD. This CDR3 is built from 14 residues.

The chain recombines TRBV6-1 with TRBJ2-5; TRBD1 might be the D (6 bases). The V end was cut by 5 bases, the J end by 4 bases, with 17 bases between. The CDR3 contains 15 residues. CDR1 is MNHNS and CDR2 is SASEGT in the germline V gene. This CDR3 reads CASSPQDSAIETQYF. DNA for the CDR3: TGTGCCAGCAGTCCACAGGACAGCGCAATAGAGACCCAGTACTTC.

This clonotype has only a few counts. V gene TRBV12-3 or TRBV12-4 combines with J gene TRBJ2-6; no clear D gene. V was cut by 4 bases and J by 1 base, with 11 bases left in between. The CDR3 extends over 16 amino acids. CDR3 DNA: TGTGCCAGCAGTTACTTCGTAGGGTCTGGGGCCAACGTCCTGACTTTC. Amino acids: CASSYFVGSGANVLTF.

V and J are TRBV2 and TRBJ2-7; 8 bases are shared with TRBD1. The CDR3 has 14 amino acids. V was clipped by 4 bases and J by 4 bases; unmatched bases: 6. CDR1 SNHLY and CDR2 FYNNEI come from the germline V gene. CDR3 nucleotides: TGTGCCAGCAGTGGTTGGCAGGGGGCGTACGAGCAGTACTTC. This encodes CASSGWQGAYEQYF.

This sequence joins TRBV29-1 and TRBJ2-5, with a weak D call TRBD2 (6 bases). V was clipped by 7 bases and J by 2 bases, with 11 bases between them. The CDR3 length is 12 residues. CDR1 is SQVTM, CDR2 ANQGSEA, per germline. CDR3 sequence: CSGEEGQETQYF. In DNA, the CDR3 is TGCAGCGGTGAGGAGGGTCAAGAGACCCAGTACTTC.

This clonotype was recorded a few times. The rearrangement uses TRBV7-9 and TRBJ2-5, with 11 bases identical to TRBD1. Germline lookup yields CDR1 SEHNR and CDR2 FQNEAQ (reference sequence). Trimming at V came to 5 bases and at J to 4 bases, leaving 9 bases not matched to a gene. The CDR3 has 16 residues. Here the CDR3 DNA reads TGTGCCAGCAGCGCCGGGACAGGGGGGAACCGAGAGACCCAGTACTTC. The encoded protein is CASSAGTGGNRETQYF. Drawing the rest from reference TRBV7-9 and TRBJ2-5, the complete variable domain is DTGVSQNPRHKITKRGQNVTFRCDPISEHNRLYWYRQTLGQGPEFLTYFQNEAQLEKSRLLSDRFSAERPKGSFSTLEIQRTEQGDSAMYLCASSAGTGGNRETQYFGPGTRLLVL.

This clonotype was seen repeatedly, ten times or more. Sequence at one end of the junction differs from germline and may be a read error. The rearrangement joins TRBV7-9 to TRBJ1-2; D uncertain. The CDR3 runs 15 residues. Germline V lookup: CDR1 SEHNR, CDR2 FQNEAQ (reference sequence). CDR3: CASGLGWGANYGYTF. CDR3 nucleotides: TGTGCCAGCGGCTTAGGTTGGGGAGCTAACTATGGCTACACCTTC.

This clonotype was seen a handful of times. The chain recombines TRBV2 with TRBJ2-5, with 7 bases matching TRBD1. CDR3 length: 14 amino acids. CDR1 and CDR2 (germline): SNHLY, FYNNEI. Trimming at V came to 6 bases and at J to 0 bases, leaving 4 bases not matched to a gene. The CDR3 region is CASRAGTDQETQYF. In nucleotides, the CDR3 is TGTGCCAGCAGGGCCGGGACAGACCAAGAGACCCAGTACTTC.

This clonotype was detected ten times or more. This chain joins TRBV29-1 and TRBJ1-1; unclear D gene. Germline CDR1 and CDR2: SQVTM and ANQGSEA. CDR3 length equals 14 residues. The V gene lost 1 base and the J gene lost 0 bases, with 9 bases spanning the gap. DNA of the CDR3: TGCAGCGTTGAAGGAGCGGATTTGAACACTGAAGCTTTCTTT. Translation: CSVEGADLNTEAFF.

This clonotype was recorded many times. The chain has TRBV2 and TRBJ1-3, with a tentative D call TRBD1 (5 bases). The CDR3 contains 14 residues. With 3 bases removed from V and 3 bases from J, the gap between germline ends came to 9 bases. CDR1 SNHLY and CDR2 FYNNEI come from the germline V gene. The DNA of the CDR3 is TGTGCCAGCAGTGAGGTGGGGGTTGGAAACACCATATATTTT. It specifies CASSEVGVGNTIYF. The full variable domain, its missing parts supplied by reference TRBV2 and TRBJ1-3, is EPEVTQTPSHQVTQMGQEVILRCVPISNHLYFYWYRQILGQKVEFLVSFYNNEISEKSEIFDDQFSVERPDGSNFTLKIRSTKLEDSAMYFCASSEVGVGNTIYFGEGSWLTVV.

The chain combines TRBV2 with TRBJ2-2; TRBD1 agrees at 8 bases. Germline CDR1 SNHLY, CDR2 FYNNEI. V trimming: 2 bases; J trimming: 4 bases; junction bases outside the gene matches: 6. This CDR3 spans 16 amino acids. The CDR3 DNA follows: TGTGCCAGCAGTGAAACTGGACAGGGTGCCACCGGGGAGCTGTTTTTT. It codes for CASSETGQGATGELFF.

This chain joins TRBV12-3 or TRBV12-4 and TRBJ1-6, with 7 nucleotides matching TRBD1. The CDR3 has 12 amino acids. Trimming removed 6 bases from V and 11 bases from J; junction bases left unmatched: 4. CDR3 loop: CASRFTGAPLHF. CDR3 in DNA: TGTGCCAGCAGATTTACAGGGGCACCCCTCCACTTT.

Ten or more counts support this clonotype. The chain has TRBV7-9 and TRBJ1-1; D possibly corresponds to TRBD1 (6 bases). This CDR3 is 14 amino acids long. V lost 4 bases to trimming and J lost 2 bases, with 11 bases between them. Looked up from germline, CDR1 is SEHNR and CDR2 is FQNEAQ (reference sequence). The CDR3 coding sequence is TGTGCCAGCAGCTCGGGACACGGAAACACTGAAGCTTTCTTT. This gives the protein CASSSGHGNTEAFF.

The rearrangement joins TRBV11-1 to TRBJ1-2, with D tentatively TRBD1 (5 bases). The V gene lost 5 bases and the J gene lost 7 bases, with 26 bases spanning the gap. This CDR3 is built from 17 residues. The germline V gene has CDR1 SGHAT and CDR2 FQDESV (reference sequence). For the CDR3, the DNA is TGTGCCAGCAGCCCCGGGACGGTGAACACTGAAGGCAGTGGCTACACCTTC. The encoded protein is CASSPGTVNTEGSGYTF. Variable domain in full (rest from reference TRBV11-1 and TRBJ1-2): EAEVAQSPRYKITEKSQAVAFWCDPISGHATLYWYRQILGQGPELLVQFQDESVVDDSQLPKDRFSAERLKGVDSTLKIQPAELGDSAMYLCASSPGTVNTEGSGYTFGSGTRLTVV.

V and J are TRBV10-2 and TRBJ1-1; TRBD1 is a possible D gene (6 bases). The CDR3 runs 13 residues. The V gene lost 4 bases and the J gene lost 1 base, with 7 bases spanning the gap. From germline, CDR1 is WSHSY and CDR2 SAAADI. Written as DNA, the CDR3 is TGCGCCAGCAGTGGGGACAAGAACACTGAAGCTTTCTTT. Translated, it gives CASSGDKNTEAFF.

This clonotype was counted a few times. This chain connects TRBV6-6 to TRBJ2-5; D perhaps matches TRBD2 (6 bases). V lost 5 bases, J lost 2 bases, and 15 bases lay in between. CDR1 and CDR2 (germline): MNHNY, SVGAGI (reference sequence). CDR3 length: 15 residues. CDR3 sequence (DNA): TGTGCCAGCAGTCCCATGGGCGGACTACAAGAGACCCAGTACTTC. Its translation is CASSPMGGLQETQYF.

This chain links TRBV5-1 with TRBJ1-2; D remains ambiguous. Trimming took 0 bases from V and 3 from J, leaving 12 bases between them. The CDR3 runs 15 residues. Germline V gene lookup returns CDR1 SGHRS and CDR2 YFSETQ. The CDR3: CASSLGVSAYYGYTF. The CDR3, as DNA: TGCGCCAGCAGCTTGGGGGTCAGCGCCTACTATGGCTACACCTTC.

For the CDR3, the DNA is TGTGCCAGCAGCCACCGACCCGGGGCCAACGTCCTGACTTTC. It translates to CASSHRPGANVLTF. The rearrangement links TRBV6-1 to TRBJ2-6; D unresolved. The CDR3 is 14 amino acids. Germline CDR1 is MNHNS and CDR2 is SASEGT. The germline V and J ends were trimmed by 6 bases and 4 bases, with 10 bases remaining between them.

V usage is TRBV25-1 and J usage is TRBJ1-2, with D possibly TRBD1 on 5 matching bases. Trimming stripped 8 bases from V and 7 bases from J, with 20 bases between. This CDR3 is 14 amino acids long. Germline V CDR1 and CDR2: MGHDK, SYGVNS. DNA of the CDR3: TGTGCCAGCCGTTCAGATGGGGGGTTCGGTGGCTACACCTTC. Translation gives CASRSDGGFGGYTF.

This clonotype has ten or more counts. J is TRBJ2-7 and V is TRBV2; D remains ambiguous. The CDR3 length is 13 residues. Trimming shortened V by 6 bases and J by 4 bases, and 13 bases separated the two germline ends. CDR1 and CDR2 (germline): SNHLY, FYNNEI. The CDR3 spells CASSDREGYEQYF. Here the CDR3 DNA reads TGTGCCAGCAGCGACCGAGAAGGTTACGAGCAGTACTTC.